This T cell receptor (beta chain) was sequenced in a study of blood T cell repertoires in COVID-19. Turning to the study itself: Samples came from the United States, Italy and Spain, spanning acute and convalescent COVID-19. The cDNA or gDNA used as material had been derived from T cells, B-cell-depleted T cells, or PBMCs.

In the authors' workflow: Estimated nucleated cell counts came from reference gene primer amplification. The protocol was immunoSEQ multiplex PCR, while the TCRdb copy is restricted to in-frame clones and leaves out a portion. For V, J and clone size, that table is used; D and trimming come from the DNA. The sample carries roughly 290,000 clones, about 89% recorded once. The CDR3 covers 18 residues. With 5 bases clipped from V and 4 bases from J, the junction kept 17 bases outside the gene matches. Germline values: CDR1 LGHDT, CDR2 YNNKEL (reference sequence). The sample taken for sequencing was peripheral blood. The gene calls are TRBV3-1 (or the pseudogene TRBV3-2) and TRBJ2-5; 9 bases are a match to TRBD2. This clonotype was obtained from a man aged 25-40 years with acute or convalescent COVID-19. CDR3 residues: CASSYIQLAGGGGETQYF. As DNA, the CDR3 is TGTGCCAGCAGCTATATTCAACTCGCGGGAGGGGGGGGAGAGACCCAGTACTTC.